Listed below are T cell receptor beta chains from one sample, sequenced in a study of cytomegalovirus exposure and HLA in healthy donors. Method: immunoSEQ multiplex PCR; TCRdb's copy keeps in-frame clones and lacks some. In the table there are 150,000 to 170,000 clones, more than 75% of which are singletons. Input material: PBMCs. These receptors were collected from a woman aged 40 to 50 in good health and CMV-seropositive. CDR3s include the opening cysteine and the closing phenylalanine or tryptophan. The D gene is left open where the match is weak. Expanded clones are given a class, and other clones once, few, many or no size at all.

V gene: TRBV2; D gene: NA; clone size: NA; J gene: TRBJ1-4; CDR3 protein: CASSPPSDTTPLFNEKLFF; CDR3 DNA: TGTGCCAGCAGTCCGCCTTCGGACACCACCCCCCTCTTTAATGAAAAACTGTTTTTT
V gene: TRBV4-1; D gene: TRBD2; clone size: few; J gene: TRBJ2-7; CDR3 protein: CASSQGRFGTSGYEQYF; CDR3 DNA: TGCGCCAGCAGCCAAGGTCGTTTCGGGACTAGCGGATACGAGCAGTACTTC
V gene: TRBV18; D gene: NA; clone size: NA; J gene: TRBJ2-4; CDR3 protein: CASSPTRGTPKNIQYF; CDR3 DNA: TGTGCCAGCTCACCCACCCGTGGGACACCCAAAAACATTCAGTACTTC
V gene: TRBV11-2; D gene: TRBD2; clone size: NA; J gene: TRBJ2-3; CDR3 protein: CASSLGVAGGGVDTQYF; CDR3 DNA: TGTGCCAGCAGCTTAGGTGTAGCGGGAGGTGGAGTTGATACGCAGTATTTT
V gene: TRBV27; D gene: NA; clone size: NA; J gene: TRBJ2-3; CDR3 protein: CASSLPGGPSTDTQYF; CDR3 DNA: TGTGCCAGCAGTCTCCCTGGCGGGCCCAGCACAGATACGCAGTATTTT
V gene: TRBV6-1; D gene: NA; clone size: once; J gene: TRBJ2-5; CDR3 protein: CASSERYQETQYF; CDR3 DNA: TGTGCCAGCAGTGAGAGGTACCAAGAGACCCAGTACTTC
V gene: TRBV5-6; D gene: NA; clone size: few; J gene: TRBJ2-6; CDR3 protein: CASSLGGFGANVLTF; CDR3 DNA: TGTGCCAGCAGCCTAGGAGGGTTCGGGGCCAACGTCCTGACTTTC
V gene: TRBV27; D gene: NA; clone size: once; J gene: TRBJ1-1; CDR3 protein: CASSLRDTGSEAFF; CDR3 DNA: TGTGCCAGCAGTTTAAGAGATACAGGGTCTGAAGCTTTCTTT
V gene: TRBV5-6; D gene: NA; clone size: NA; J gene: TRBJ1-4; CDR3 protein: CASSLAGQGTNEKLFF; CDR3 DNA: TGTGCCAGCAGCTTGGCCGGTCAGGGAACTAATGAAAAACTGTTTTTT
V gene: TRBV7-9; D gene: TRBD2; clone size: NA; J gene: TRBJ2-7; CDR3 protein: CASSHTSGRAYEQYF; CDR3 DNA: TGTGCCAGCAGCCACACTAGCGGGAGGGCGTACGAGCAGTACTTC
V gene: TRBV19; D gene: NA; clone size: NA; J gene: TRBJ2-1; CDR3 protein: CASSIQRKQFF; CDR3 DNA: TGTGCCAGTAGTATACAGCGGAAGCAGTTCTTC
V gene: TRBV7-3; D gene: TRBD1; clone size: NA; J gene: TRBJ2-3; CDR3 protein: CASSLIQGAADTQYF; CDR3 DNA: TGTGCCAGCAGCTTAATACAGGGGGCGGCAGATACGCAGTATTTT
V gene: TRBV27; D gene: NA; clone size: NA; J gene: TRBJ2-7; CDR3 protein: CASTATSGGPEQYF; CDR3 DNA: TGTGCCAGCACCGCCACTTCCGGGGGGCCCGAGCAGTACTTC
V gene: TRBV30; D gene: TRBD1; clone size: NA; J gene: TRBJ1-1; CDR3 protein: CAWSSFRDRDFVTSEAFF; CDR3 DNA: TGTGCCTGGAGTTCGTTCCGGGACAGGGATTTCGTAACGTCTGAAGCTTTCTTT
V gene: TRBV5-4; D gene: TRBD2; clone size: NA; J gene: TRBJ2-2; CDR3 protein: CASTESRTSGRSGELFF; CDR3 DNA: TGTGCCAGCACCGAAAGCCGGACTAGCGGGAGGTCCGGGGAGCTGTTTTTT
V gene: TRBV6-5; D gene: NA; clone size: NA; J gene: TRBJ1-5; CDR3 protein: CASSYSGGDNQPQHF; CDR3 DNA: TGTGCCAGCAGTTACTCGGGAGGAGATAATCAGCCCCAGCATTTT
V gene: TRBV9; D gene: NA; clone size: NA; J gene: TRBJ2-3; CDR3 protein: CASSVATTETDTQYF; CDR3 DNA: TGTGCCAGCAGCGTAGCTACAACAGAGACAGATACGCAGTATTTT
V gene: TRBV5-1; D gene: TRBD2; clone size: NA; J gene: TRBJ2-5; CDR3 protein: CASSLSYSLLAGAAETQYF; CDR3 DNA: TGCGCCAGCAGCTTAAGTTACTCACTTCTAGCGGGAGCGGCTGAGACCCAGTACTTC
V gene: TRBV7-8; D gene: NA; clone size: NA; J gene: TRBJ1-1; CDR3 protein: CASSLGSQGMSTEAFF; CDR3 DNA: TGTGCCAGCAGCTTAGGGTCCCAGGGGATGAGCACTGAAGCTTTCTTT
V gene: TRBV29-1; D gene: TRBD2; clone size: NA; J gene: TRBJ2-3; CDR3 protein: CSVLGGVSTDTQYF; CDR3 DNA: TGCAGCGTTCTGGGGGGGGTTAGCACAGATACGCAGTATTTT